The 10 T cell receptor beta chains presented below share a single source sample, sequenced in a study of T cell repertoires in cytomegalovirus infection. In TCRdb, the reads were re-called with MiXCR into one record per CDR3 protein. This sample has roughly 200,000 distinct CDR3 sequences, with about 18% found just once. Specimen: CD8+ T cells from PBMCs. Receptors were obtained from a human donor in good health (CMV status not recorded). Some clones in this sample may be carry-over from other donors' samples.

This chain links TRBV4-2 with TRBJ1-1; 7 nucleotides line up with TRBD1. This CDR3 comprises 15 residues. Germline assignment: CDR1 LGHNA and CDR2 YNFKEQ. V shed 3 bases and J 2 bases; nucleotides not matched to a gene: 6. The CDR3 coding sequence is TGTGCCAGCAGCCAGCTCGGGACAGCAAACACTGAAGCTTTCTTT. Residues: CASSQLGTANTEAFF.

The V call is TRBV11-1, the J call TRBJ2-1; tentative D call: TRBD2 (6 bases). The germline V gene encodes CDR1 SGHAT and CDR2 FQDESV (reference sequence). This CDR3 has 15 residues. V gave up 2 bases and J gave up 2 bases, with 10 bases separating them. The CDR3 DNA is TGTGCCAGCAGCTTAAATACTAGCCCCTACAATGAGCAGTTCTTC. This codes for CASSLNTSPYNEQFF.

This sequence joins TRBV10-1 and TRBJ1-1, with D uncertain. Germline loops: CDR1 WNHNN, CDR2 SYGVQD (reference sequence). This CDR3 contains 13 residues. The ends were cut back, 0 bases at V and 1 base at J, with 3 bases in the middle. CDR3 region: CASSESGNTEAFF. The CDR3 DNA follows: TGCGCCAGCAGTGAGTCGGGGAACACTGAAGCTTTCTTT.

This clonotype occurred a few times. The chain recombines TRBV12-3 or TRBV12-4 with TRBJ2-7, with D hard to call. V was shortened by 5 bases and J by 5 bases, with 10 bases between the two germline ends. The CDR3 length is 12 residues. CDR3 bases: TGTGCCAGCAGTCCCGCAGGCAACGAGCAGTACTTC. Translation gives CASSPAGNEQYF.

Only a few counts were recorded for this clonotype. V is TRBV2 and J is TRBJ1-5; 7 bases align to TRBD1. V shed 0 bases, J shed 3 bases, and the junction held 5 bases outside the gene matches. Germline V gene lookup returns CDR1 SNHLY and CDR2 FYNNEI. The CDR3 covers 16 residues. CDR3 protein: CASSEAGDSHNQPQHF. CDR3 coding DNA: TGTGCCAGCAGTGAAGCGGGGGACAGCCACAATCAGCCCCAGCATTTT.

This clonotype was seen a handful of times. This chain links TRBV7-2 with TRBJ2-1; weak D call: TRBD2 (5 bases). V was shortened by 1 base and J by 9 bases, with 10 bases between the two germline ends. The CDR3 is 13 residues long. CDR1 and CDR2 from the germline V gene are SGHTA and FQGNSA. CDR3 loop: CASSLVGRPEQFF. CDR3 nucleotide sequence: TGTGCCAGCAGCTTAGTAGGGAGACCTGAGCAGTTCTTC.

The chain employs TRBV7-8 and TRBJ1-1; 7 bases are shared with TRBD1. The V and J ends lost 1 base and 6 bases, in that order; junction bases with no gene match: 5. This CDR3 has 14 residues. Germline V gene lookup returns CDR1 SGHVS and CDR2 FQNEAQ. CDR3 sequence (DNA): TGTGCCAGCAGCTTAGGAGGGACAGACGCTGAAGCTTTCTTT. Encoded protein: CASSLGGTDAEAFF.

This clonotype is a singleton in its sample. The rearrangement uses TRBV7-9 and TRBJ1-1; D is unresolved. The CDR3 has 11 amino acids. Germline CDR1 reads SEHNR; CDR2 reads FQNEAQ (reference sequence). V lost 6 bases, J lost 6 bases, and 8 bases lay in between. The CDR3 coding sequence is TGTGCCAGCAGAACAAAATCTGAAGCTTTCTTT. Its translation: CASRTKSEAFF.

This clonotype was detected many times. The chain recombines TRBV7-2 with TRBJ2-3; D not certain. The V gene's germline CDR1 is SGHTA and CDR2 FQGNSA. CDR3 size: 15 residues. With 4 bases removed from V and 4 bases from J, the gap between germline ends came to 15 bases. CDR3 DNA sequence: TGTGCCAGCAGCTCCTACACCCGAAGGGCAGATACGCAGTATTTT. The encoded protein is CASSSYTRRADTQYF. Full variable domain (missing parts from reference TRBV7-2 and TRBJ2-3): GAGVSQSPSNKVTEKGKDVELRCDPISGHTALYWYRQSLGQGLEFLIYFQGNSAPDKSGLPSDRFSAERTGGSVSTLTIQRTQQEDSAVYLCASSSYTRRADTQYFGPGTRLTVL.

There are a few counts of this clonotype. The gene calls are TRBV28 and TRBJ1-1, with a weak D call TRBD1 (6 bases). V lost 6 bases and J lost 0, with 20 bases in between. Germline assignment: CDR1 MDHEN and CDR2 SYDVKM. This CDR3 is built from 17 residues. The CDR3 region has the DNA TGTGCCAGCAGCCGCGGGGGGCTTTCTCTAATGAACACTGAAGCTTTCTTT. Its translation is CASSRGGLSLMNTEAFF.